This T cell receptor (beta chain) was captured by sequencing in a study of Tregs in tolerant kidney transplant recipients. Assay used: immunoSEQ multiplex PCR; TCRdb lists only in-frame clones, some missing. The sample has around 61,000 clones; more than 70% are singletons. The receptor was derived from a human donor in good health. The sequencing input was CD4+ T cells from blood.

The CDR3: CASSFPAGRREVSDTQYF. In DNA, the CDR3 is TGTGCCAGCAGCTTCCCGGCGGGGCGGCGGGAGGTCTCAGATACGCAGTATTTT. This chain connects TRBV7-8 to TRBJ2-3; 8 bases map to TRBD2. There are 18 residues in the CDR3. J gave up 4 bases and V 3 bases, and 15 bases lay outside the gene matches. CDR1 SGHVS and CDR2 FQNEAQ come from the germline V gene.